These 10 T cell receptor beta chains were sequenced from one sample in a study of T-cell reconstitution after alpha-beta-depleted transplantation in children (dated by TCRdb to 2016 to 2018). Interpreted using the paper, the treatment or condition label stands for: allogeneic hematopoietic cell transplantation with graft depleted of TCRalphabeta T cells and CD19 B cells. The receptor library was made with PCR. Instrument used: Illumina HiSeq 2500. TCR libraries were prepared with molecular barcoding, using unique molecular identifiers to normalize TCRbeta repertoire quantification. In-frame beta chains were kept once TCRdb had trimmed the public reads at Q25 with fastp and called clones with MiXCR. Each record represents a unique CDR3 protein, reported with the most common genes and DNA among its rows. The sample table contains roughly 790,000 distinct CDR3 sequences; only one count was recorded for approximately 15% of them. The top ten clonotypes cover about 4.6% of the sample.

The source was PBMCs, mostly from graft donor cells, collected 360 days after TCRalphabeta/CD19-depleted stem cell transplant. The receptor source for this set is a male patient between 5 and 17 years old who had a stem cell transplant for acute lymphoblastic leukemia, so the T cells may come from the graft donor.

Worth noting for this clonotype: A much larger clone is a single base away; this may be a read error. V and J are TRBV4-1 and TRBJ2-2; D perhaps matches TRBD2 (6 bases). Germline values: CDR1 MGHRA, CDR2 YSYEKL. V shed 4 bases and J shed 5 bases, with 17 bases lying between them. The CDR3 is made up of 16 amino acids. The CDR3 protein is CASSRHRLVETGELFF. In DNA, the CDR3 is TGCGCCAGCAGCCGCCACCGACTAGTCGAGACCGGGGAGCTGTTTTTT.

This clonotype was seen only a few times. CDR3 DNA sequence: TGTGCCAGCAGTTTTTGGGTACAAGAGACCCAGTACTTC. This translates into CASSFWVQETQYF. The chain is built from TRBV12-3 or TRBV12-4 and TRBJ2-5; no clear D gene. There are 13 residues in the CDR3. The V end was cut by 3 bases, the J end by 2 bases, with 7 bases between.

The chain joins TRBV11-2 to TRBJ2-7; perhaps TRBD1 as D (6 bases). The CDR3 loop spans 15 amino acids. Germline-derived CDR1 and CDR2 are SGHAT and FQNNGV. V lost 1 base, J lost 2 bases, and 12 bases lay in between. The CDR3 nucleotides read TGTGCCAGCAGCTTAGGGGCAGGGGAGCCCTACGAGCAGTACTTC. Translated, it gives CASSLGAGEPYEQYF. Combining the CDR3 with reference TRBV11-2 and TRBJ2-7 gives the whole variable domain EAGVAQSPRYKIIEKRQSVAFWCNPISGHATLYWYQQILGQGPKLLIQFQNNGVVDDSQLPKDRFSAERLKGVDSTLKIQPAKLEDSAVYLCASSLGAGEPYEQYFGPGTRLTVT.

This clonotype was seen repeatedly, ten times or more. The CDR3 sequence: CATSRDPWQGVYGNTIYF. CDR3 sequence (DNA): TGTGCCACCAGCAGAGATCCTTGGCAGGGGGTCTATGGAAACACCATATATTTT. The chain carries TRBV15 and TRBJ1-3; 7 nucleotides line up with TRBD1. The V and J ends lost 0 bases and 3 bases, in that order; junction bases with no gene match: 11. The CDR3 totals 18 residues. Germline values: CDR1 LNHNV, CDR2 YYDKDF (reference sequence).

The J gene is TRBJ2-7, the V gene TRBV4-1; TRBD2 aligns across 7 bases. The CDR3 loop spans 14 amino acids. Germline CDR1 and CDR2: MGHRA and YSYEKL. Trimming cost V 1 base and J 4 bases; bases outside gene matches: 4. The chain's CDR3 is CASSQVAGEYEQYF. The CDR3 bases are TGCGCCAGCAGCCAAGTGGCGGGGGAGTACGAGCAGTACTTC.

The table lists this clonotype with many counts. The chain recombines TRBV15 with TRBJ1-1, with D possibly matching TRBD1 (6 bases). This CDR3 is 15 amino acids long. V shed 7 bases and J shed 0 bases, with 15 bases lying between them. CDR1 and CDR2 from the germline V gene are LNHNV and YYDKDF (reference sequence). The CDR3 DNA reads TGTGCCACCAACTCACCGGGACACGTGAACACTGAAGCTTTCTTT. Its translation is CATNSPGHVNTEAFF.

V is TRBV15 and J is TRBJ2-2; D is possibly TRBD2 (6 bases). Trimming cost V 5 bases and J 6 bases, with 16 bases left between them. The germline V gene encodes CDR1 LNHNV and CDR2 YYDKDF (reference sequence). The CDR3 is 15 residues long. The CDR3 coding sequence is TGTGCCACCAGCCGAGGGCGGGGAGGTGCCGGGGAGCTGTTTTTT. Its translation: CATSRGRGGAGELFF.

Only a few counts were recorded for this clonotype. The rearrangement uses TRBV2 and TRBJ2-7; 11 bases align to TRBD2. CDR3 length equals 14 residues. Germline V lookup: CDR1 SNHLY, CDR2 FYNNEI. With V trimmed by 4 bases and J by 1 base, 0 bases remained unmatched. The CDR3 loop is CASSGLAGSYEQYF. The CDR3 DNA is TGTGCCAGCAGTGGACTAGCGGGATCCTACGAGCAGTACTTC.

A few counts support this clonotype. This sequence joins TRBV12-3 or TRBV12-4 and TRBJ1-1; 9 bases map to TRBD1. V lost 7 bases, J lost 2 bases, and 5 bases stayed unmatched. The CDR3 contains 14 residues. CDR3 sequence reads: CASTGDRANTEAFF. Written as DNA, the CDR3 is TGTGCCAGCACCGGGGACAGGGCAAACACTGAAGCTTTCTTT.

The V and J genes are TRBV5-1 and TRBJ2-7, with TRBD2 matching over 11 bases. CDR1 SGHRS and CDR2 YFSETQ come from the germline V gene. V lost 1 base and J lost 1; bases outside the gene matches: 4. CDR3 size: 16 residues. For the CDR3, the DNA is TGCGCCAGCAGCTTGATCGGGACTAGCGGATCCTACGAGCAGTACTTC. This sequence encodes CASSLIGTSGSYEQYF. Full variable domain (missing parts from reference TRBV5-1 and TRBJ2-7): KAGVTQTPRYLIKTRGQQVTLSCSPISGHRSVSWYQQTPGQGLQFLFEYFSETQRNKGNFPGRFSGRQFSNSRSEMNVSTLELGDSALYLCASSLIGTSGSYEQYFGPGTRLTVT.